Listed here are 2 T cell receptor beta chains from one sample, sequenced in a study of T-cell memory formation after mild COVID-19. TCRdb redid the calling of the 5' RACE reads with MiXCR, one entry per CDR3 protein. The sample holds around 310,000 distinct CDR3 sequences, roughly an eighth seen once. Sequencing was performed on PBMCs or a T cell subset sorted from them (not recorded which). Receptor source: a man between 18 and 35 years old who had mild COVID-19 (a few samples of this study predate the infection). Cell type and time point are not known.

The sample holds a few counts of this clonotype. The rearrangement joins TRBV18 to TRBJ1-1; 7 nucleotides agree with TRBD1. The CDR3 spans 14 residues. The V and J ends lost 4 bases and 5 bases, in that order; junction bases with no gene match: 7. Germline lookup yields CDR1 KGHSH and CDR2 LQKENI. The chain's CDR3 is CASSLTGRMTEAFF. The CDR3 DNA reads as TGTGCCAGCTCACTGACAGGGAGGATGACTGAAGCTTTCTTT.

This clonotype has just a few counts. The rearrangement joins TRBV12-3 or TRBV12-4 to TRBJ1-2; no clear D gene. Trimming cost V 6 bases and J 4 bases, with 9 bases left between them. The CDR3 is made up of 12 amino acids. The CDR3 DNA is TGTGCCAGCAGGAACCAGGCCTATGGCTACACCTTC. It codes for CASRNQAYGYTF.